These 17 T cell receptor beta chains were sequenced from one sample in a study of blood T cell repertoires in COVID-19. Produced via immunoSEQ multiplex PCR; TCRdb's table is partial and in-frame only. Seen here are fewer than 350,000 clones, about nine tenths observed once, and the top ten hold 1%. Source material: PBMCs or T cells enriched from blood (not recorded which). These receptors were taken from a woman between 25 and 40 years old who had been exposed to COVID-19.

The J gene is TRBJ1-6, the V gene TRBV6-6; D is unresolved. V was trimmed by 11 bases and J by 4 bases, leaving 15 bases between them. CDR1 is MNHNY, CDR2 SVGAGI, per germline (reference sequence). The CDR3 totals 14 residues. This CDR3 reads CAVSEPLYNSPLHF. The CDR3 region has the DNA TGTGCCGTGTCCGAACCACTGTATAATTCACCCCTCCACTTT.

CDR3 region: CASSYPDSYGYTF. Here the CDR3 DNA reads TGTGCCAGCAGTTACCCGGACTCCTATGGCTACACCTTC. The chain has TRBV6-5 and TRBJ1-2; no clear D gene. The germline gives CDR1 MNHEY, CDR2 SVGAGI. This CDR3 spans 13 amino acids. With 2 bases removed from V and 4 bases from J, the gap between germline ends came to 8 bases.

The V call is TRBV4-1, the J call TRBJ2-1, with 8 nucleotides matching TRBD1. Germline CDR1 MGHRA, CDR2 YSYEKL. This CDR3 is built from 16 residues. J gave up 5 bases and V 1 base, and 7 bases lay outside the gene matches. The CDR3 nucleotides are TGCGCCAGCAGCCAAGTCTCGACAGGGGTCGACAATGAGCAGTTCTTC. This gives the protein CASSQVSTGVDNEQFF.

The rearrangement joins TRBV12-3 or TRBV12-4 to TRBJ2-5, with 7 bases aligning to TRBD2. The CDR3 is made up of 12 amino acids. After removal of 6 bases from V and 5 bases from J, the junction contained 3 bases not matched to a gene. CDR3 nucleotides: TGTGCCAGCAGGGCCGGGGGGGAGACCCAGTACTTC. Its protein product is CASRAGGETQYF.

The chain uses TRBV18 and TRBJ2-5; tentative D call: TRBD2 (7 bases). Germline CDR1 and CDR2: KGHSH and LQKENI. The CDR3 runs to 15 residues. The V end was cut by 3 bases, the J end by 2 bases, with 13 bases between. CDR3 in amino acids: CASSPRGTTQETQYF. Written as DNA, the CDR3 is TGTGCCAGCTCACCTAGGGGGACTACACAAGAGACCCAGTACTTC.

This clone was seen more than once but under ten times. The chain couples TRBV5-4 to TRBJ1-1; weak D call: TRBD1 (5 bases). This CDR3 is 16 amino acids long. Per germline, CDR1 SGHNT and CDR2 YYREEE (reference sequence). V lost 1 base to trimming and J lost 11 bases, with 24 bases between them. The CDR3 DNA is TGTGCCAGCAGCTTGACGTGGGATTCTCAAGAGTCAGGGGCTTTCTTT. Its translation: CASSLTWDSQESGAFF.

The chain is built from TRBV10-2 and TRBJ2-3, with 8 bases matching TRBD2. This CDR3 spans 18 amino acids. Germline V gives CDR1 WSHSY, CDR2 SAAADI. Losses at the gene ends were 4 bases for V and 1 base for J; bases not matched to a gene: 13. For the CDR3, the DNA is TGCGCCAGCAGTGTATCCGCCCGGCTAGCGGGCCGCACAGATACGCAGTATTTT. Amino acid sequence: CASSVSARLAGRTDTQYF.

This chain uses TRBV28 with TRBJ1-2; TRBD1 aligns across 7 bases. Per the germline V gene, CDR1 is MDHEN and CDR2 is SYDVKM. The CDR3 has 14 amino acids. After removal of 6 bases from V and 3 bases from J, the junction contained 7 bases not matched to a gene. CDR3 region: CASSRDRSHYGYTF. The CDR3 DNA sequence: TGTGCCAGCAGCCGGGACAGATCTCACTATGGCTACACCTTC.

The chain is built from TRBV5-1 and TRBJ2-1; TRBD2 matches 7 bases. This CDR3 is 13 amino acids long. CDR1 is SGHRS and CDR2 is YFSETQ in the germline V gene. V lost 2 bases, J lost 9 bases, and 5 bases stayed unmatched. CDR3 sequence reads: CASSFERDGEQFF. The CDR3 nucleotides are TGCGCCAGCAGCTTTGAGCGGGACGGTGAGCAGTTCTTC.

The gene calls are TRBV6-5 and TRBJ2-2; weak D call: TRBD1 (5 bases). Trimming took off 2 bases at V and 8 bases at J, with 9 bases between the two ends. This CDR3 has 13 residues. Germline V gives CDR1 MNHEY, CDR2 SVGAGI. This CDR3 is CASSYRRAGELFF. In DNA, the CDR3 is TGTGCCAGCAGTTACCGCAGGGCGGGGGAGCTGTTTTTT.

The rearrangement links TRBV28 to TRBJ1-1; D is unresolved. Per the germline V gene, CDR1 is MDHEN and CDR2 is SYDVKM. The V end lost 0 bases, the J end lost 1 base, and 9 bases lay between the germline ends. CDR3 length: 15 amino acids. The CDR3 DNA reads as TGTGCCAGCAGTTTATGGAGCAGCGGGAACACTGAAGCTTTCTTT. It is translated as CASSLWSSGNTEAFF.

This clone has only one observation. This chain's CDR3 is CASSISSFYEQYF. The DNA for the CDR3 is TGTGCCAGTAGTATCAGTTCCTTTTACGAGCAGTACTTC. The chain joins TRBV19 to TRBJ2-7; unclear D gene. This CDR3 has 13 residues. V dropped 3 bases and J dropped 4 bases, with 10 bases sitting between them. Per germline, CDR1 LNHDA and CDR2 SQIVND (reference sequence).

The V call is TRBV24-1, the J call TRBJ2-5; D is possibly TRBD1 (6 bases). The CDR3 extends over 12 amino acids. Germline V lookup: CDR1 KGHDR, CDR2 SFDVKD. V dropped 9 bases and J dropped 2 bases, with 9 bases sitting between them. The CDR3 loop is CATAGVQETQYF. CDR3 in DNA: TGTGCCACCGCAGGGGTTCAAGAGACCCAGTACTTC.

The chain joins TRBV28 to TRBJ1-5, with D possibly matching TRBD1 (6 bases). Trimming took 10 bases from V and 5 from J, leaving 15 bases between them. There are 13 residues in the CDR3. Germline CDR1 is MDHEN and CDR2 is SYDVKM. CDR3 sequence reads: CATRQALHQPQHF. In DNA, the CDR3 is TGTGCCACCCGACAGGCCCTCCATCAGCCCCAGCATTTT.

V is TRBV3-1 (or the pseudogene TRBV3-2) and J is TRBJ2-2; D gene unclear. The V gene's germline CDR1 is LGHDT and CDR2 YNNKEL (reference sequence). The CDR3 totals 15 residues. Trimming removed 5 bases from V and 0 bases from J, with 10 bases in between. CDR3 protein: CASSGQAPNTGELFF. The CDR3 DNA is TGTGCCAGCAGCGGCCAGGCCCCGAACACCGGGGAGCTGTTTTTT.

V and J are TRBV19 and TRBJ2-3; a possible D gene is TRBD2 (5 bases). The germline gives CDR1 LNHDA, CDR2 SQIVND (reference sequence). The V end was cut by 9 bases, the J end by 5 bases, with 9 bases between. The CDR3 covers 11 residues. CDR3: CASEAGDTQYF. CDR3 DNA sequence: TGTGCCAGCGAGGCGGGAGATACGCAGTATTTT.

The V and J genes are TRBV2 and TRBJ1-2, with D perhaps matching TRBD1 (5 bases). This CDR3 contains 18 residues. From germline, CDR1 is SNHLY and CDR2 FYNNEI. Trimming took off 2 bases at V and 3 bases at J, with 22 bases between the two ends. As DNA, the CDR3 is TGTGCCAGCAGTGAAAGGGGCACCCACTACTTATTCGACTATGGCTACACCTTC. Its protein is CASSERGTHYLFDYGYTF.